The rows below give T cell receptor beta chains drawn from one sample of a study of T-cell memory formation after mild COVID-19. TCRdb itself ran the 5' RACE reads through MiXCR, one entry per CDR3 protein. The table lists a few hundred thousand distinct CDR3 sequences, about 21% of them singletons. The specimen was PBMCs or a T cell subset sorted from them (not recorded which). Receptors were obtained from an adult woman who had mild COVID-19 (a few samples of this study predate the infection). Cell type and time point are not known. The CDR3 runs from the conserved cysteine through the conserved F or W. The order of the fields is J gene, clone size, V gene, D gene, CDR3 DNA, CDR3 protein. D genes are given only for firm matches. A clone size is listed for some rows: how often the clone was seen (once, few, many), or a class if it is expanded.

>TRBJ2-1|once|TRBV5-4|TRBD2
TGTGCCAGCAGCTGGTTAAGCGGGGGGGCCTACAATGAGCAGTTCTTC
CASSWLSGGAYNEQFF
>TRBJ2-7|-|TRBV12-3/TRBV12-4|-
TGTGCCAGCAGTTTTTATGTCGGCGAGCAGTACTTC
CASSFYVGEQYF
>TRBJ2-7|few|TRBV10-3|-
TGTGCCATCAGGGAACAATCAACCTACGAGCAGTACTTC
CAIREQSTYEQYF
>TRBJ2-5|-|TRBV14|-
TGTGCCAGCAGCCAAGATCACAGGCAGACCCAGTACTTC
CASSQDHRQTQYF
>TRBJ2-5|-|TRBV4-1|-
TGCGCCAGCAGCCAAGCGGTAACTAGAGAGACCCAGTACTTC
CASSQAVTRETQYF
>TRBJ2-7|few|TRBV7-8|TRBD2
TGTGCCAGCAGCTCCGACAACCCGGGACTAGCGGGAGCCTACGAGCAGTACTTC
CASSSDNPGLAGAYEQYF
>TRBJ1-1|-|TRBV19|-
TGTGCCAGCACCACCGGGACCTCCCCGAACACTGAAGCTTTCTTT
CASTTGTSPNTEAFF
>TRBJ1-1|few|TRBV30|-
TGTGCCTGGAGTGTTTGGAGGGTGAACACTGAAGCTTTCTTT
CAWSVWRVNTEAFF
>TRBJ2-3|-|TRBV7-9|-
TGTGCCAGCAGGCGGTCCGCTAGCACAGATACGCAGTATTTT
CASRRSASTDTQYF
>TRBJ2-3|few|TRBV18|-
TGTGCCAGCTCAACGTCGGTCAGCACAGATACGCAGTATTTT
CASSTSVSTDTQYF
>TRBJ2-5|few|TRBV6-2/TRBV6-3|-
TGTGCCAGCAGGGGTTTCGGGTGGAGGGAGACCCAGTACTTC
CASRGFGWRETQYF
>TRBJ2-7|few|TRBV3-1|TRBD2
TGTGCCAGCAGCGGTAGCGGGAGTGGCCACGAGCAGTACTTC
CASSGSGSGHEQYF
>TRBJ2-1|-|TRBV12-3/TRBV12-4|TRBD2
TGTGCCAGCAGTTGGGGGACTAGCCAGAGCAATGAGCAGTTCTTC
CASSWGTSQSNEQFF
>TRBJ2-3|many|TRBV20-1|TRBD2
TGCAGTGCTAGTTCAGCGGGGGGCACAGATACGCAGTATTTT
CSASSAGGTDTQYF
>TRBJ1-6|-|TRBV7-8|-
TGTGCCAGCAGCTTGTATGGCCTTACGGGTTCACCCCTCCACTTT
CASSLYGLTGSPLHF
>TRBJ1-5|-|TRBV2|TRBD1
TGTGCCAGCAGTGAAGCGCTCCCCACCGGACAGGGCGGCTATCAGCCCCAGCATTTT
CASSEALPTGQGGYQPQHF
>TRBJ2-4|many|TRBV5-5|TRBD2
TGTGCCAGCAGCCCCACTAGCGGGAAAAACATTCAGTACTTC
CASSPTSGKNIQYF